Shown below are 30 T cell receptor beta chains from a single sample sequenced in a study of type 1 regulatory T cells. Their recognized antigens are unknown. TCRdb fed the reads into MiXCR, producing one record per CDR3 protein. The sample has roughly 60,000 distinct CDR3 sequences; over 50% are singletons. The sample consisted of cultured non-Tr1 T cells, either the whole culture or a sorted T cell fraction (not recorded which). The origin of the receptors is a human donor in good health.

J is TRBJ2-5 and V is TRBV27, with 7 bases identical to TRBD2. There are 15 residues in the CDR3. The V segment lost 4 bases and the J segment 3 bases; nucleotides outside the gene matches: 8. Germline loops: CDR1 MNHEY, CDR2 SMNVEV (reference sequence). The CDR3 reads CASSSLDAGEETQYF. In nucleotides, the CDR3 is TGTGCCAGCAGTTCGCTCGACGCGGGGGAAGAGACCCAGTACTTC.

V usage is TRBV6-5 and J usage is TRBJ2-2; 7 bases align to TRBD1. The CDR3 runs 16 residues. The V gene's germline CDR1 is MNHEY and CDR2 SVGAGI. V lost 2 bases, J lost 4 bases, and 7 bases stayed unmatched. The CDR3 loop is CASSYPTGLVTGELFF. The CDR3 bases are TGTGCCAGCAGTTACCCGACAGGGCTCGTCACCGGGGAGCTGTTTTTT.

The chain couples TRBV12-3 or TRBV12-4 to TRBJ2-5; D gene ambiguous. This CDR3 has 14 residues. V dropped 3 bases and J dropped 3 bases, with 11 bases sitting between them. CDR3 nucleotide sequence: TGTGCCAGCAGTTTCCGCGGCCCCGAAGAGACCCAGTACTTC. This codes for CASSFRGPEETQYF.

The V call is TRBV5-1, the J call TRBJ1-1; D unclear. The CDR3 consists of 14 residues. Trimming stripped 1 base from V and 2 bases from J, with 9 bases between. Germline V gives CDR1 SGHRS, CDR2 YFSETQ. This CDR3 reads CASSLTTANTEAFF. The CDR3 DNA reads as TGCGCCAGCAGCTTGACGACGGCAAACACTGAAGCTTTCTTT.

The chain recombines TRBV7-7 with TRBJ2-1, with D perhaps given as TRBD1 or TRBD2 (5 bases each). The CDR3 has 15 amino acids. Per germline, CDR1 SSHAT and CDR2 FNYEAQ (reference sequence). The V end was cut by 5 bases, the J end by 4 bases, with 15 bases between. For the CDR3, the DNA is TGTGCCAGCAGCCTAGGGACGACTAAGTACAATGAGCAGTTCTTC. Translation gives CASSLGTTKYNEQFF.

Points on this clonotype: This is likely a read error, given that the CDR3 carries no conserved phenylalanine or tryptophan at its end. This sequence joins TRBV6-2 or TRBV6-3 and TRBJ1-1; D ambiguous. In germline, CDR1 is MNHEY, CDR2 SVGEGT. V lost 2 bases, J lost 4 bases, and 11 bases lay in between. There are 14 residues in the CDR3. The CDR3 DNA follows: TGTGCCAGCAGTTACGGATTGAGGAGCACTGAAGCTTTCTGT. Its protein is CASSYGLRSTEAFC.

A few counts support this clonotype. The rearrangement links TRBV7-9 to TRBJ1-1, with D possibly matching TRBD1 (6 bases). The CDR3 is 16 residues long. V was cut by 1 base and J by 0 bases, with 12 bases left in between. Germline V CDR1 and CDR2: SEHNR, FQNEAQ (reference sequence). The CDR3 region has the DNA TGTGCCAGCAGCTTAGTTAGAACAGGGATGAACACTGAAGCTTTCTTT. Amino acid sequence: CASSLVRTGMNTEAFF.

This sequence joins TRBV6-5 and TRBJ2-7, with TRBD2 identical over 9 bases. V was pared by 3 bases and J by 3 bases, with 6 bases of the junction left unmatched. The CDR3 is made up of 15 amino acids. The germline gives CDR1 MNHEY, CDR2 SVGAGI. The CDR3 protein is CASSYNSGGYYEQYF. The CDR3 DNA sequence: TGTGCCAGCAGTTATAATAGCGGGGGATACTACGAGCAGTACTTC.

The gene calls are TRBV7-2 and TRBJ2-5; D assignment may be TRBD1 or TRBD2 (5 bases each). The length of the CDR3 is 15 residues. Germline CDR1 reads SGHTA; CDR2 reads FQGNSA. V lost 2 bases to trimming and J lost 4 bases, with 14 bases between them. The CDR3 nucleotides read TGTGCCAGCAGCTTACAGGGAGCTGGGCGAGAGACCCAGTACTTC. As protein: CASSLQGAGRETQYF.

The chain links TRBV6-1 to TRBJ2-1; TRBD2 agrees at 9 bases. V dropped 1 base and J dropped 9; count of bases not matched to a gene: 10. CDR3 length: 16 residues. Germline CDR1 reads MNHNS; CDR2 reads SASEGT. CDR3 DNA: TGTGCCAGCAGTGAAGGTAGCGGGAGTATAACGGGTGAGCAGTTCTTC. Protein product: CASSEGSGSITGEQFF.

The rearrangement links TRBV15 to TRBJ2-5; 8 nucleotides match TRBD2. In germline, CDR1 is LNHNV, CDR2 YYDKDF (reference sequence). With 0 bases clipped from V and 5 bases from J, the junction kept 5 bases outside the gene matches. CDR3 size: 15 residues. The CDR3 spells CATSRDSGRMETQYF. For the CDR3, the DNA is TGTGCCACCAGCAGAGACAGCGGGAGAATGGAGACCCAGTACTTC. The entire variable domain, with the rest obtained from reference TRBV15 and TRBJ2-5, is as follows: DAMVIQNPRYQVTQFGKPVTLSCSQTLNHNVMYWYQQKSSQAPKLLFHYYDKDFNNEADTPDNFQSRRPNTSFCFLDIRSPGLGDTAMYLCATSRDSGRMETQYFGPGTRLLVL.

There are a few counts of this clonotype. The chain is built from TRBV28 and TRBJ1-2; 8 nucleotides match TRBD1. Germline V lookup: CDR1 MDHEN, CDR2 SYDVKM. The CDR3 has 14 amino acids. V trimming: 6 bases; J trimming: 5 bases; junction bases outside the gene matches: 8. In DNA form, the CDR3 reads TGTGCCAGCAGATACACCGGGACAGGATATGGCTACACCTTC. This gives the protein CASRYTGTGYGYTF.

The chain uses TRBV6-5 and TRBJ1-6; TRBD1 matches at 8 bases. V dropped 2 bases and J dropped 7; count of bases not matched to a gene: 13. Germline loops: CDR1 MNHEY, CDR2 SVGAGI. This CDR3 is built from 18 residues. Here the CDR3 DNA reads TGTGCCAGCAGTTACAACTCCGGACAGGGCCACACAAATTCACCCCTCCACTTT. Translation gives CASSYNSGQGHTNSPLHF.

As concerns this clonotype: The germline gene is not matched at one end of the junction; a read error may be the cause. The gene calls are TRBV19 and TRBJ2-1; D is possibly TRBD2 (6 bases). CDR1 is LNHDA and CDR2 is SQIVND in the germline V gene (reference sequence). This CDR3 comprises 13 residues. The CDR3 nucleotides read TGTGCCAGTAGTATAGCCGGAGGGGACTCCCTTCTCTTC. Its translation is CASSIAGGDSLLF.

The chain carries TRBV4-2 and TRBJ2-7; 12 nucleotides match TRBD2. The junction had 13 bases not matched to a gene; V was cut back by 0 bases and J by 4 bases. This CDR3 is 19 amino acids long. Germline CDR1 and CDR2: LGHNA and YNFKEQ. DNA of the CDR3: TGTGCCAGCAGCCAAGACCAAAACCTACTAGCGGGAGGCTTGTACGAGCAGTACTTC. Translating it yields CASSQDQNLLAGGLYEQYF.

The V gene is TRBV2, the J gene TRBJ2-1; possible D gene TRBD1, 5 bases. This CDR3 contains 16 residues. V was cut by 2 bases and J by 3 bases, with 14 bases left in between. CDR1 is SNHLY, CDR2 FYNNEI, per germline. The CDR3 bases are TGTGCCAGCAGTGAACGCGGTGGGGCCTACTACAATGAGCAGTTCTTC. Translating it yields CASSERGGAYYNEQFF.

The sample holds a few counts of this clonotype. The rearrangement uses TRBV6-6 and TRBJ2-7; no firm D call. The germline CDR1 and CDR2 sequences are MNHNY and SVGAGI (reference sequence). V lost 10 bases and J lost 6, with 13 bases in between. The CDR3 length is 11 residues. CDR3 nucleotide sequence: TGTGCCACCCTAAATATCGGCGAGCAGTACTTC. It translates to CATLNIGEQYF.

V and J are TRBV4-2 and TRBJ1-4, with D hard to call. V was clipped by 4 bases and J by 8 bases, with 11 bases between them. Per germline, CDR1 LGHNA and CDR2 YNFKEQ. The CDR3 contains 13 residues. CDR3 bases: TGTGCCAGCAGCCCTACGCCTGGGGAAAAACTGTTTTTT. As protein: CASSPTPGEKLFF.

The chain links TRBV4-1 to TRBJ2-7, with D uncertain. V was pared by 3 bases and J by 0 bases, with 15 bases between. The germline V gene encodes CDR1 MGHRA and CDR2 YSYEKL. This CDR3 comprises 16 residues. The CDR3 protein is CASSQSDDTSSYEQYF. For the CDR3, the DNA is TGCGCCAGCAGCCAGAGTGATGATACAAGCTCCTACGAGCAGTACTTC.

The chain has TRBV27 and TRBJ2-1; D not resolved. CDR3 length: 10 residues. Trimming took off 5 bases at V and 10 bases at J, with 6 bases between the two ends. CDR1 and CDR2 (germline): MNHEY, SMNVEV (reference sequence). CDR3 residues: CASSPSEQFF. CDR3 bases: TGTGCCAGCAGTCCCTCGGAGCAGTTCTTC.

This clonotype was detected only a few times. V is TRBV4-1 and J is TRBJ2-7, with a possible D match to TRBD1 (6 bases). V was pared by 2 bases and J by 1 base, with 9 bases between. The CDR3 has 14 residues. From germline, CDR1 is MGHRA and CDR2 YSYEKL. CDR3 in amino acids: CASSQLQGSYEQYF. The CDR3 nucleotides are TGCGCCAGCAGCCAATTACAGGGATCCTACGAGCAGTACTTC.

The chain carries TRBV19 and TRBJ1-1, with 8 nucleotides matching TRBD1. Looked up from germline, CDR1 is LNHDA and CDR2 is SQIVND (reference sequence). Germline trimming cut 6 bases from V and 6 bases from J; bases unmatched to any gene: 12. The CDR3 is made up of 15 amino acids. CDR3 residues: CASSRYSGGVAEAFF. For the CDR3, the DNA is TGTGCCAGTAGCCGATACTCAGGGGGCGTCGCTGAAGCTTTCTTT.

This chain joins TRBV7-2 and TRBJ2-3; D remains unclear. V was trimmed by 7 bases and J by 5 bases, leaving 10 bases between them. CDR3 length: 12 amino acids. From germline, CDR1 is SGHTA and CDR2 FQGNSA. The CDR3 region has the DNA TGTGCCAGCACCCAAACAGAAGATACGCAGTATTTT. Encoded protein: CASTQTEDTQYF.

The chain combines TRBV6-1 with TRBJ2-7; TRBD1 might be the D (5 bases). CDR1 MNHNS and CDR2 SASEGT come from the germline V gene. The V end lost 4 bases, the J end lost 6 bases, and 13 bases lay between the germline ends. The CDR3 is made up of 13 amino acids. For the CDR3, the DNA is TGTGCCAGCAGTGTCGGCCAGGGCCTCGAGCAGTACTTC. This translates into CASSVGQGLEQYF.

This clonotype was recorded a few times. This chain connects TRBV19 to TRBJ1-2; D not certain. Trimming cost V 0 bases and J 8 bases, with 13 bases left between them. The CDR3 is 14 residues long. Germline V gene lookup returns CDR1 LNHDA and CDR2 SQIVND (reference sequence). The CDR3 nucleotides read TGTGCCAGTAGTATAGACCGCGACGGTGACGGCTACACCTTC. Translation gives CASSIDRDGDGYTF.

CDR3: CASSLRSTGGLGANVLTF. CDR3 DNA: TGTGCCAGCAGCTTAAGATCGACAGGGGGCTTAGGGGCCAACGTCCTGACTTTC. The chain combines TRBV13 with TRBJ2-6, with TRBD1 identical over 10 bases. Germline values: CDR1 PRHDT, CDR2 FYEKMQ (reference sequence). V was clipped by 2 bases and J by 4 bases; unmatched bases: 8. CDR3 length equals 18 residues.

Concerning this clonotype: One end of the junction varies from germline; a read error may be responsible. CDR3 loop: CASSPKAGQTSYERYF. The CDR3 DNA is TGTGCCAGCTCACCAAAGGCGGGGCAGACCTCCTACGAGCGGTACTTC. The V gene is TRBV18, the J gene TRBJ2-7, with D perhaps TRBD2 (6 bases). The CDR3 has 16 amino acids. The V gene's germline CDR1 is KGHSH and CDR2 LQKENI.

This clonotype came up a few times. CDR3 sequence reads: CSARVSGQGFSYEQYF. In DNA, the CDR3 is TGCAGTGCTAGAGTTTCGGGACAGGGGTTTTCCTACGAGCAGTACTTC. The J gene is TRBJ2-7, the V gene TRBV20-1; 10 bases align to TRBD1. V shed 1 base and J 1 base; nucleotides not matched to a gene: 7. Germline-derived CDR1 and CDR2 are DFQATT and SNEGSKA (reference sequence). The CDR3 runs 16 residues.

CDR3 loop: CASTHGQGPDTQYF. CDR3 sequence (DNA): TGCGCCAGCACGCATGGGCAGGGGCCAGATACGCAGTATTTT. The chain employs TRBV10-1 and TRBJ2-3, with a tentative D call TRBD1 (6 bases). Germline V gene lookup returns CDR1 WNHNN and CDR2 SYGVQD (reference sequence). Trimming left V 7 bases short and J 4 bases short, with 15 bases between. This CDR3 spans 14 amino acids.

This clonotype appeared a few times. This chain links TRBV29-1 with TRBJ2-3; D is uncertain. Germline-derived CDR1 and CDR2 are SQVTM and ANQGSEA. The CDR3 contains 12 residues. V was pared by 3 bases and J by 5 bases, with 9 bases between. CDR3 region: CSVDGSRDTQYF. CDR3 bases: TGCAGCGTTGACGGCTCCAGAGATACGCAGTATTTT.